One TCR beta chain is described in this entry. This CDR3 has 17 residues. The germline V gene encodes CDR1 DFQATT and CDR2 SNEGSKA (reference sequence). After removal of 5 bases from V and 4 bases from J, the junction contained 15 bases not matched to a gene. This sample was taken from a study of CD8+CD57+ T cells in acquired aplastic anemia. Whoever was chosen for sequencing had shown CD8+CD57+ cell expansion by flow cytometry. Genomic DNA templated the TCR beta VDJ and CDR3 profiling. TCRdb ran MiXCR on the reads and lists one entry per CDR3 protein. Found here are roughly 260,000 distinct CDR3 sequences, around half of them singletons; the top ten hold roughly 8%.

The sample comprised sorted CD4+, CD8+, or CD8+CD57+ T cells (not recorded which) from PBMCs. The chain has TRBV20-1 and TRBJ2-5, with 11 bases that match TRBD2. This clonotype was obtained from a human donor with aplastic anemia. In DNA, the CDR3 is TGCAGTGCTTCCCGGCCGGTAGCGGGGGGGAGGGCAGAGACCCAGTACTTC. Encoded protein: CSASRPVAGGRAETQYF.